This T cell receptor beta chain stems from a study of cytomegalovirus exposure and HLA in healthy donors. PCR amplification relied on 60 Vbeta primers (plus 13 Jbeta primers). TCRdb keeps only in-frame clones here, not all; method: immunoSEQ multiplex PCR. The sample consists of fewer than 85,000 clones, about 78% of them appearing once. Trimming took 8 bases from V and 5 from J; bases not matched to a gene: 10. The CDR3 length is 14 residues. Germline assignment: CDR1 MDHEN and CDR2 SYDVKM. V gene TRBV28 combines with J gene TRBJ2-5, with 8 bases fitting TRBD2. The TCR was taken from a male donor in good health and CMV-seropositive. Sequenced input: PBMCs. The CDR3 is CASAYGGGSETQYF. For the CDR3, the DNA is TGTGCCAGCGCTTACGGGGGGGGAAGCGAGACCCAGTACTTC. Combining the CDR3 with reference TRBV28 and TRBJ2-5 gives the whole variable domain DVKVTQSSRYLVKRTGEKVFLECVQDMDHENMFWYRQDPGLGLRLIYFSYDVKMKEKGDIPEGYSVSREKKERFSLILESASTNQTSMYLCASAYGGGSETQYFGPGTRLLVL.